This TCR beta chain came from a study of shared clonotypes between healthy human individuals. Whole-study results and caveats: It was the non-shared clonotypes that had lower generation probabilities than clonotypes shared by all four donors.

As regards this clone: Its specificity is unknown.

Positively selected for CCR7, the CD45RO-negative cells used as naive CD8 cells excluded terminally differentiated effector memory CD45RA+ cells. Clones were sequenced by immunoSEQ multiplex PCR, and TCRdb holds only the in-frame ones, with some missing. The sample has nearly 600,000 clones; about 95% are singletons. Germline V CDR1 and CDR2: SGHVS, FQNEAQ. V trimming: 0 bases; J trimming: 1 base; junction bases outside the gene matches: 7. The CDR3 runs to 17 residues. The source of this sequence is a woman in her twenties or thirties in good health. The chain has TRBV7-8 and TRBJ2-5, with TRBD2 matching over 8 bases. Sequencing used naive CD8+ T cells sorted from blood. The CDR3 bases are TGTGCCAGCAGCTTAGCTTTCGGGAGGGCGCTCCAAGAGACCCAGTACTTC. Protein sequence: CASSLAFGRALQETQYF.